Listed here are 15 T cell receptor beta chains from one sample, sequenced in a study of blood T cell repertoires in COVID-19. Sequencing was performed with immunoSEQ multiplex PCR; in TCRdb, only in-frame clones are kept and a portion is missing. Of approximately 170,000 clones in the sample, 80% are singletons; the top ten hold approximately 6%. Sequencing was done on a sample of PBMCs or T cells enriched from blood (not recorded which). Receptors originate from a man aged 40-49 years who had recovered from COVID-19.

The rearrangement joins TRBV9 to TRBJ2-5; 12 bases are a match to TRBD2. Germline V lookup: CDR1 SGDLS, CDR2 YYNGEE. The CDR3 covers 16 residues. J lost 1 base, V lost 4 bases, and 5 bases had no gene match. The CDR3 DNA follows: TGTGCCAGCAGCCCGGGGACTAGCGGGCCCCAAGAGACCCAGTACTTC. It specifies CASSPGTSGPQETQYF.

The chain carries TRBV11-2 and TRBJ2-3, with 8 bases identical to TRBD2. This CDR3 is 14 amino acids long. Trimming removed 3 bases from V and 4 bases from J; junction bases left unmatched: 3. Germline CDR1 is SGHAT and CDR2 is FQNNGV. The CDR3 bases are TGTGCCAGCAGCTTTGGGACTAGTTCAGATACGCAGTATTTT. It specifies CASSFGTSSDTQYF.

The chain uses TRBV9 and TRBJ1-2, with D tentatively TRBD1 (5 bases). CDR3 size: 12 residues. Germline CDR1 reads SGDLS; CDR2 reads YYNGEE. Trimming shortened V by 4 bases and J by 5 bases, and 9 bases separated the two germline ends. CDR3 in amino acids: CASSPQGYGYTF. CDR3 nucleotides: TGTGCCAGCAGCCCCCAGGGATATGGCTACACCTTC.

The V and J genes are TRBV2 and TRBJ2-1, with 7 positions matching TRBD2. With V trimmed by 2 bases and J by 7 bases, 8 bases remained unmatched. The CDR3 runs 15 residues. Germline V gives CDR1 SNHLY, CDR2 FYNNEI. The CDR3 reads CASSEIQRGPNEQFF. In DNA form, the CDR3 reads TGTGCCAGCAGTGAAATCCAGCGGGGTCCGAATGAGCAGTTCTTC. Full variable domain (outside the CDR3, taken from reference TRBV2 and TRBJ2-1): EPEVTQTPSHQVTQMGQEVILRCVPISNHLYFYWYRQILGQKVEFLVSFYNNEISEKSEIFDDQFSVERPDGSNFTLKIRSTKLEDSAMYFCASSEIQRGPNEQFFGPGTRLTVL.

The CDR3, as DNA: TGTGCCAGCAGCTTGGGTAGCGGGGGGCCTCGCTCCTACAATGAGCAGTTCTTC. As protein: CASSLGSGGPRSYNEQFF. The J gene is TRBJ2-1, the V gene TRBV11-3; 10 bases align to TRBD2. The CDR3 runs 18 residues. Per germline, CDR1 SGHNT and CDR2 YENEEA. J lost 0 bases, V lost 3 bases, and 8 bases had no gene match.

V is TRBV5-5 and J is TRBJ1-2; possibly TRBD1 for D (6 bases). The V gene's germline CDR1 is SGHKS and CDR2 YYEKEE (reference sequence). The CDR3 consists of 15 residues. Trimming removed 2 bases from V and 5 bases from J, with 16 bases in between. DNA of the CDR3: TGTGCCAGCAGCTTCGGGATGGGGGCGGTTTATGGCTACACCTTC. It specifies CASSFGMGAVYGYTF.

This clone appeared a few times. At one end the junction does not follow the germline gene, possibly because of a read error. This sequence joins TRBV24-1 and TRBJ2-3; D possibly corresponds to TRBD1 (5 bases). Germline CDR1 and CDR2: KGHDR and SFDVKD. This CDR3 is 14 amino acids long. CDR3 DNA: TGTGCCACCAGTGATTCAAGGGGTACAGGTACGCAGTATTTT. It translates to CATSDSRGTGTQYF.

The V and J genes are TRBV7-9 and TRBJ2-3, with D maybe TRBD1 (6 bases). The ends were cut back, 2 bases at V and 1 base at J, with 19 bases in the middle. Germline V gene lookup returns CDR1 SEHNR and CDR2 FQNEAQ (reference sequence). CDR3 length: 18 amino acids. The CDR3 bases are TGTGCCAGCAGCTTACGAGACAGGCCCGACCGTCGCACAGATACGCAGTATTTT. Translation gives CASSLRDRPDRRTDTQYF.

The genes are TRBV19 and TRBJ2-3; 10 positions match TRBD2. Trimming removed 6 bases from V and 5 bases from J; junction bases left unmatched: 2. This CDR3 region has 13 residues. Germline CDR1 and CDR2: LNHDA and SQIVND (reference sequence). In DNA form, the CDR3 reads TGTGCCAGTAGGGCTAGCGGGGGAGATACGCAGTATTTT. This translates into CASRASGGDTQYF.

This clone showed up just once. The V and J genes are TRBV5-1 and TRBJ2-7; 10 bases align to TRBD1. Looked up from germline, CDR1 is SGHRS and CDR2 is YFSETQ. This CDR3 region has 15 residues. V dropped 2 bases and J dropped 2; count of bases not matched to a gene: 4. The CDR3 sequence: CASSLRTGGAYEQYF. Written as DNA, the CDR3 is TGCGCCAGCAGCTTACGGACAGGGGGGGCCTACGAGCAGTACTTC.

The rearrangement links TRBV7-9 to TRBJ2-7; tentative D call: TRBD2 (6 bases). V was cut by 5 bases and J by 3 bases, with 17 bases left in between. CDR3 size: 15 residues. CDR1 and CDR2 from the germline V gene are SEHNR and FQNEAQ (reference sequence). The CDR3 coding sequence is TGTGCCAGCAGCCCCACGGACCGAGCGGGCTACGAGCAGTACTTC. This sequence encodes CASSPTDRAGYEQYF.

About this clone: Other DNA sequences from this sample encode an identical CDR3 as well. V usage is TRBV19 and J usage is TRBJ1-1; D remains unclear. This CDR3 contains 14 residues. Trimming took off 3 bases at V and 0 bases at J, with 8 bases between the two ends. Germline CDR1 is LNHDA and CDR2 is SQIVND (reference sequence). The CDR3 bases are TGTGCCAGTAGTATTACAGTTTTGAACACTGAAGCTTTCTTT. Encoded protein: CASSITVLNTEAFF.

This chain connects TRBV6-4 to TRBJ1-2; D possibly corresponds to TRBD1 (5 bases). This CDR3 is built from 14 residues. From germline, CDR1 is MRHNA and CDR2 SNTAGT. V lost 4 bases and J lost 4, with 13 bases in between. The CDR3 is CASSAVQGLYGYTF. The CDR3 region has the DNA TGTGCCAGCAGTGCCGTCCAGGGACTCTATGGCTACACCTTC.

The chain uses TRBV13 and TRBJ2-3; 9 bases match TRBD1. There are 16 residues in the CDR3. Germline CDR1 is PRHDT and CDR2 is FYEKMQ (reference sequence). Trimming cost V 5 bases and J 7 bases; bases outside gene matches: 13. CDR3 nucleotide sequence: TGTGCCAGCAGCGGTGGGTGGGACAGGGCCAAAAATACGCAGTATTTT. Translated, it gives CASSGGWDRAKNTQYF.

The rearrangement joins TRBV11-2 to TRBJ1-4; D is possibly TRBD1 (6 bases). Germline V lookup: CDR1 SGHAT, CDR2 FQNNGV. V shed 3 bases and J shed 7 bases, with 12 bases lying between them. The CDR3 length is 14 residues. The CDR3 DNA follows: TGTGCCAGCAGCTTCGGGGGGCTGGGTGAAAAACTGTTTTTT. This encodes CASSFGGLGEKLFF.